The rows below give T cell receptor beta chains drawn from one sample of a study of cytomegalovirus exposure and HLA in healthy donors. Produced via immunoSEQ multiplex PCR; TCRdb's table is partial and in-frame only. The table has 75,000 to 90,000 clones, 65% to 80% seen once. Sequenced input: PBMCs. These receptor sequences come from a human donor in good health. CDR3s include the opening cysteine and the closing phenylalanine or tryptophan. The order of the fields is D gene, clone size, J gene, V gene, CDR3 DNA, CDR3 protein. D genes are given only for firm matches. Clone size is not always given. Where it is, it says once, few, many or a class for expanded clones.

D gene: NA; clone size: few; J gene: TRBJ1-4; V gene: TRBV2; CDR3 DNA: TGTGCCAGCAGCCCCGGGACACTGGACGGTGAAAAACTGTTTTTT; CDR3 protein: CASSPGTLDGEKLFF
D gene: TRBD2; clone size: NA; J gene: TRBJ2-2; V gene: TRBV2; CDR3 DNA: TGTGCCAGCAGTGCGTCTAGCGGGAACACCGGGGAGCTGTTTTTT; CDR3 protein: CASSASSGNTGELFF
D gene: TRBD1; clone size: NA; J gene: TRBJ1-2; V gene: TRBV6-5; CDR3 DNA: TGTGCCAGCAGTTACGCCATCGGGACAGGGGCTCGGGGCTACACCTTC; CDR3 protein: CASSYAIGTGARGYTF
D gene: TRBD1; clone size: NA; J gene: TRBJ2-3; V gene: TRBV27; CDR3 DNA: TGTGCCAGCAGTTCTCCGACAGGGCGACGGACAGATACGCAGTATTTT; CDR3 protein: CASSSPTGRRTDTQYF
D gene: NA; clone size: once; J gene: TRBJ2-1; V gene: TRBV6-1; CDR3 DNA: TGTGCCAGCAGTGATGGGGGCCGTACCTACAATGAGCAGTTCTTC; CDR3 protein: CASSDGGRTYNEQFF
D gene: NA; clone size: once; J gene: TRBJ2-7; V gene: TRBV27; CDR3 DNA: TGTGCCAGCAGTCAACGAACGGGAAGAAAGAAGTTCGCCCACGAGCAGTACTTC; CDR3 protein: CASSQRTGRKKFAHEQYF
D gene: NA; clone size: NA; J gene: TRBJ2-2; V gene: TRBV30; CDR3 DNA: TGTGCCTGGAGTGTCAGGGGACGAGGAAAGCTGTTTTTT; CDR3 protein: CAWSVRGRGKLFF
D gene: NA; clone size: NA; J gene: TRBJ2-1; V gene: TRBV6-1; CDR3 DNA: TGTGCCAGCAGTGAGGTCAGGGGTGGACTCAATGAGCAGTTCTTC; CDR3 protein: CASSEVRGGLNEQFF
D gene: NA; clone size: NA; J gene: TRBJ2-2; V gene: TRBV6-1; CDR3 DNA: TGTGCCAGCATCTTGACAGGAAACACCGGGGAGCTGTTTTTT; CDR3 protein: CASILTGNTGELFF
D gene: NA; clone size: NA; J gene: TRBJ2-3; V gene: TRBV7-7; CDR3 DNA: TGTGCCAGCAGCTTAGACCTCCGTAGTACGCAGTATTTT; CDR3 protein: CASSLDLRSTQYF
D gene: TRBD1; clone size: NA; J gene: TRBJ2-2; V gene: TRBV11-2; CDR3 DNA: TGTGCCAGCTTCATACAGGGGACCGGGGAGCTGTTTTTT; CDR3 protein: CASFIQGTGELFF
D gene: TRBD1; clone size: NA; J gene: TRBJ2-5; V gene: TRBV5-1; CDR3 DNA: TGCGCCAGCAGCCTTACAGGGGTTGGAGAGACCCAGTACTTC; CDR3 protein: CASSLTGVGETQYF
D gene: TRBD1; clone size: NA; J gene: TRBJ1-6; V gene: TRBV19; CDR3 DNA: TGTGCCAGTAGGGGACAGGGGGAGAATTCACCCCTCCACTTT; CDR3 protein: CASRGQGENSPLHF
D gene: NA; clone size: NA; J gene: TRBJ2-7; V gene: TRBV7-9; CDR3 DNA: TGTTCCAGCAGTTCCAGGGTCTACGAGCAGTACTTC; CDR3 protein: CSSSSRVYEQYF
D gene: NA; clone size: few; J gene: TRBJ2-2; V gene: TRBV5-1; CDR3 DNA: TGCGCCAGCAGCTTGGGGCACAGGGTTAACACCGGGGAGCTGTTTTTT; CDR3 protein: CASSLGHRVNTGELFF
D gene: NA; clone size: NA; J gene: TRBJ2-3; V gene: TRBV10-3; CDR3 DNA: TGTGCCATCAGTGACACAGGGATCTCTAGCACAGATACGCAGTATTTT; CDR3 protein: CAISDTGISSTDTQYF
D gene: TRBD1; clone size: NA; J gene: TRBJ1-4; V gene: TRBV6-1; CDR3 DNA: TGTGCCAGCAGTGAGAGGGGACAGGGCGTCGGAAAACTGTTTTTT; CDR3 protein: CASSERGQGVGKLFF
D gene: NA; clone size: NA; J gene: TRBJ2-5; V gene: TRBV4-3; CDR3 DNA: TGCGCCAGCAGCCCGGGTGATGGGGAGACCCAGTACTTC; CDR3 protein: CASSPGDGETQYF
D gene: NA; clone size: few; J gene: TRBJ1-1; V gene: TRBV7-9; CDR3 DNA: TGTGCCAGCAGCCTGGAGGTGAACACTGAAGCTTTCTTT; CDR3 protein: CASSLEVNTEAFF
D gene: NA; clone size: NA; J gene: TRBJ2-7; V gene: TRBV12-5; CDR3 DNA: TGTGCTAGTGGTCGGCGCGGGGACTTAGACTACGAGCAGTACTTC; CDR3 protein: CASGRRGDLDYEQYF
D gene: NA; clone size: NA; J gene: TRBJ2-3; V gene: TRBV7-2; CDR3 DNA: TGTGCCAGCAGCCGAGGTTTGAATACGCAGTATTTT; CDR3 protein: CASSRGLNTQYF
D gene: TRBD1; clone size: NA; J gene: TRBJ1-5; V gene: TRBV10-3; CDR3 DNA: TGTGCCAGTGGGCATCAGGGGGGCGCGAGCAATCAGCCCCAGAATTTT; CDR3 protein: CASGHQGGASNQPQNF
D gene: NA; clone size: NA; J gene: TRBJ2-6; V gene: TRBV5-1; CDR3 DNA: TGCGCCAGCAGCGGTTTACACTCTGGGGCCAACGTCCTGACTTTC; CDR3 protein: CASSGLHSGANVLTF
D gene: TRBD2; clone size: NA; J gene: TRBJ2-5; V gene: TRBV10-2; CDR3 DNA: TGCGCCAGCAGTGAGCGGACTAGTCGGGAGACCCAGTACTTC; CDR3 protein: CASSERTSRETQYF
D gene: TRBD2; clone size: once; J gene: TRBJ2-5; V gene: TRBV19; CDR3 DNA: TGTGCCAGTCGGTTTAGCGGGGGCATCCAAGAGACCCAGTACTTC; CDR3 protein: CASRFSGGIQETQYF
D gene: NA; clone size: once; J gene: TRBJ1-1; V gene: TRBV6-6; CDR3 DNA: TGTGCCAGCAGTTACTCAGTGGGCTATGAAGCTTTCTTT; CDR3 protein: CASSYSVGYEAFF
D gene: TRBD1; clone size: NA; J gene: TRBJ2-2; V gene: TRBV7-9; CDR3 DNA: TGTGCCAGCAGCCCCACCCCGGGACAGGGTAACACCGGGGAGCTGTTTTTT; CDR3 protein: CASSPTPGQGNTGELFF
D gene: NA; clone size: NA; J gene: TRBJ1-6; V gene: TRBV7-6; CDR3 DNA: TGTGCCAGCAGCTTAGAGGCACAGGGACCGCTATCACCCCTCCACTTT; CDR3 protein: CASSLEAQGPLSPLHF
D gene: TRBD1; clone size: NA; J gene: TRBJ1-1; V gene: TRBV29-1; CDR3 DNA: TGCAGCGTTTCCTTAACAGGGGCAGCCACTGAAGCTTTCTTT; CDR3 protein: CSVSLTGAATEAFF
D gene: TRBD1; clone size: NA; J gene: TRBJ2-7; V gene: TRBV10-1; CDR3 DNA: TGCGCCAGCAGTTTGGGACAGGGTGGCTTCTACGAGCAGTACTTC; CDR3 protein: CASSLGQGGFYEQYF
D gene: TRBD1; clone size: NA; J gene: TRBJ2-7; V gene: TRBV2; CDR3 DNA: TGTGCCAGCAGAGCGACAGGGTTGTACGAGCAGTACTTC; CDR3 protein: CASRATGLYEQYF
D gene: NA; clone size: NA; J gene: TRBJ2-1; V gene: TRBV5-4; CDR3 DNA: TGTGCCAGCAGCTTGGGTGGGCACGCGGGACTGGGTGAGCAGTTCTTC; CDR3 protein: CASSLGGHAGLGEQFF
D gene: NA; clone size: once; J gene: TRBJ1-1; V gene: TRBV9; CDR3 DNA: TGTGCCAGCAGCGGGGACTTGAACACTGAAGCTTTCTTT; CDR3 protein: CASSGDLNTEAFF
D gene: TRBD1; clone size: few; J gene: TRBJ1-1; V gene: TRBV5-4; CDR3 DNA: TGTGCCAGCAGCCCCTACGCGGACAGGGATGAAGCTTTCTTT; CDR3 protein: CASSPYADRDEAFF
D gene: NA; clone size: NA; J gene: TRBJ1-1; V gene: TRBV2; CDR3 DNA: TGTGCCAGCTGGAGGACTTTAGGGAACACTGAAGCTTTCTTT; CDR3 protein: CASWRTLGNTEAFF
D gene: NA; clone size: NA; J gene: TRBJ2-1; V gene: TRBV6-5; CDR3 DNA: TGTGCCAGCGGTCTTAAGGGGCCATACAATGAGCAGTTCTTC; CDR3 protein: CASGLKGPYNEQFF
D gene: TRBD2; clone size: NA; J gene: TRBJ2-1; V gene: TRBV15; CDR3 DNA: TGTGCCACCAGCAGAGCCCGGGAGCGGGGCTCCTACAATGAGCAGTTCTTC; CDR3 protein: CATSRARERGSYNEQFF
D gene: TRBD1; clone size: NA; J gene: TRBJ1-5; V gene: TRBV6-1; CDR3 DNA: TGTGCCAGCAGATCAACAGGGGGCCGGCAGCCCCAGCATTTT; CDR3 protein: CASRSTGGRQPQHF
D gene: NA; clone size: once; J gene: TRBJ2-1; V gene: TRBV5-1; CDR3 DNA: TGCGCCAGCAGCATGGACGCGAGCTCCTACAATGAGCAGTTCTTC; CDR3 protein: CASSMDASSYNEQFF
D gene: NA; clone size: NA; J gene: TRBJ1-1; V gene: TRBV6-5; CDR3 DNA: TGTGCCAGCAGTTACTCGAACAGACGTGAAGCTTTCTTT; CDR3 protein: CASSYSNRREAFF
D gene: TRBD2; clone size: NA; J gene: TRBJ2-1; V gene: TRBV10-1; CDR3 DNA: TGCGCCAGCGGCCAGCGGGGGTTTGGCGGTGAGCAGTTCTTC; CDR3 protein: CASGQRGFGGEQFF
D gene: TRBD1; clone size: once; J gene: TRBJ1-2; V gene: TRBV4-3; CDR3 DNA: TGCGCCAGCAGTCTAACAGGGGTCTATGGCTACACCTTC; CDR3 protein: CASSLTGVYGYTF
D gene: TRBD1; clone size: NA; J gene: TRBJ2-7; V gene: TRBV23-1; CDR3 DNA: TGCGCCAGCAGCGCACCGGGACAGAGCTCCTACGAGCAGCACTTC; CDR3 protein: CASSAPGQSSYEQHF
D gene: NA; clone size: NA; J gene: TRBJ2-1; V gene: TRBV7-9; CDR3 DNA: TGTGCCAGCAGCTTAGGGGAGAGGTTATGGGATGAGCAGTTCTTC; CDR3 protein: CASSLGERLWDEQFF
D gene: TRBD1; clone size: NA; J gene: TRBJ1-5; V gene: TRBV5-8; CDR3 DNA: TGTGCCAGCAGCTTTTTCCATTTAGACAGGGTGGGTAACAATCAGCCCCAGCATTTT; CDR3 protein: CASSFFHLDRVGNNQPQHF
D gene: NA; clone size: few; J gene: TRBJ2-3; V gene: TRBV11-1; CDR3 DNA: TGTGCCAGCAGCTTAGGGAGGTTCACAGATACGCAGTATTTT; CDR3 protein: CASSLGRFTDTQYF
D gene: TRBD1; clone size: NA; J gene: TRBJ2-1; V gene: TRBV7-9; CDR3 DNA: TGTGCCAGTACCGGGACAGGGGGCTTGGATGAGCAGTTCTTC; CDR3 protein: CASTGTGGLDEQFF